This TCR beta chain appears in the sequencing data of a study of Graves' ophthalmopathy and Graves' hyperthyroidism. The CDR3 extends over 12 amino acids. V dropped 2 bases and J dropped 8 bases, with 6 bases sitting between them. This clonotype was seen more than once but under ten times. The sequenced template was RNA, covering the TCR beta CDR3 region. A first-round RT-PCR used HTBI primers, followed by a second-round multiplex PCR. TCRdb reprocessed the multiplex PCR reads via MiXCR and lists one record per CDR3 protein. The sample consists of over a million distinct CDR3 sequences, about 40% of them appearing once.

V usage is TRBV12-3 or TRBV12-4 and J usage is TRBJ1-4; D not certain. The source material was peripheral blood or thyroid tissue (not recorded which). This receptor was obtained from an adult man with Graves' hyperthyroidism. The CDR3 bases are TGTGCCAGCAGTTTAAGTTTAGAAAAACTGTTTTTT. It encodes CASSLSLEKLFF.